This T cell receptor (beta chain) emerged from a study of blood T cell repertoires in COVID-19. Study background: The study drew acute and convalescent COVID-19 samples from the United States, Italy and Spain.

The V and J ends lost 4 bases and 3 bases, in that order; junction bases with no gene match: 2. Germline V gene sequence: CDR1 ENHRY, CDR2 SYGVKD. The CDR3 runs to 15 residues. Individuals aged about 18 to 89 years were recruited from fewer than 25 US areas. Either two negative PCRs, clearance, or symptom resolution qualified Cohort 3 donors as recovered. In the original analysis: It was from reference gene primer amplification that nucleated cell counts were estimated. Generated by immunoSEQ multiplex PCR, the TCRdb table keeps only in-frame clones and is missing some. That table is the source of V, J and clone size, and D and trimming were worked out from the DNA. The data hold around 380,000 clones, with around 87% observed a single time.

The chain carries TRBV10-3 and TRBJ2-1, with 11 bases identical to TRBD2. What was sequenced was PBMCs or T cells enriched from blood (not recorded which). The TCR comes from a man between 25 and 39 years old who had recovered from COVID-19. CDR3 protein: CAISGGTSGYNEQFF. Here the CDR3 DNA reads TGTGCCATCAGTGGCGGGACTAGCGGCTACAATGAGCAGTTCTTC.